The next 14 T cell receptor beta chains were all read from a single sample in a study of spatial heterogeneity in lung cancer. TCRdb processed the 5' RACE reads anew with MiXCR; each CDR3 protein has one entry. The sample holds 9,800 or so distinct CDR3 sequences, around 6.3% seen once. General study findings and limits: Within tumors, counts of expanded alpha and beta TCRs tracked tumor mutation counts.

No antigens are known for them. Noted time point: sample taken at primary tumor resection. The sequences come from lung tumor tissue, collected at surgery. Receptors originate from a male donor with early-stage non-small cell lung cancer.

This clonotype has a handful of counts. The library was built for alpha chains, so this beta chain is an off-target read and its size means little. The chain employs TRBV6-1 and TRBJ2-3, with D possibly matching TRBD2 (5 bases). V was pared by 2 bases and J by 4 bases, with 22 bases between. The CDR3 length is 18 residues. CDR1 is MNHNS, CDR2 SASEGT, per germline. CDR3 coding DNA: TGTGCCAGCAGTGAAATAAATGGGCCCTCGGTGGGAGCAGATACGCAGTATTTT. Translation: CASSEINGPSVGADTQYF.

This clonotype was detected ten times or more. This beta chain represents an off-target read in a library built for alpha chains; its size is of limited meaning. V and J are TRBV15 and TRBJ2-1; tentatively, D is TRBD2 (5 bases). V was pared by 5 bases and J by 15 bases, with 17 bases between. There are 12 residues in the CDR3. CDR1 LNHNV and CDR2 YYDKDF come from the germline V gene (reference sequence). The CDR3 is CATSSASNTRFF. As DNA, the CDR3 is TGTGCCACCAGCTCCGCTAGCAATACGAGGTTCTTC.

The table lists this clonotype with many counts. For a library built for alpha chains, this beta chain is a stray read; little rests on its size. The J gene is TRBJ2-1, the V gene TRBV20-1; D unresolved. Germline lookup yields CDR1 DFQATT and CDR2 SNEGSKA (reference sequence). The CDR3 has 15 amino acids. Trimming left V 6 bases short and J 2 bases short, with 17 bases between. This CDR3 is CSATPGSGTYNEQFF. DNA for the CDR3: TGCAGTGCCACCCCGGGCAGTGGAACCTACAATGAGCAGTTCTTC.

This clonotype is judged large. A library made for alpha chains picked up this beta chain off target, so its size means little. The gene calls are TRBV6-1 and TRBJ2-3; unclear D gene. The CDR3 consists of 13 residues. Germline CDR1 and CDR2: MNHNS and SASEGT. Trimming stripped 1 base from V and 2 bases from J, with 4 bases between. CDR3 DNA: TGTGCCAGCAGTGAAGTATACACAGATACGCAGTATTTT. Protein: CASSEVYTDTQYF.

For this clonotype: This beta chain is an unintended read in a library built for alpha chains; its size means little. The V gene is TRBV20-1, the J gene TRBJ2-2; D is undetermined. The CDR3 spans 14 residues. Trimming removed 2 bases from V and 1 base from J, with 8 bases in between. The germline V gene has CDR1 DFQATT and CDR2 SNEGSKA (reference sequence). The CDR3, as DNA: TGCAGTGCTAGAATACTACAGAACACCGGGGAGCTGTTTTTT. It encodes CSARILQNTGELFF.

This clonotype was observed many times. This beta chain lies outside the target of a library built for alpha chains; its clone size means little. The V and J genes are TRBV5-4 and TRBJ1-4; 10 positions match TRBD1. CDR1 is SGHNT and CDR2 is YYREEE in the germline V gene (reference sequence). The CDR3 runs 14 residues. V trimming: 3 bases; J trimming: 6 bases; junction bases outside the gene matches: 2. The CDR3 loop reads CASSWGTGDEKLFF. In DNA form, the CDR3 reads TGTGCCAGCAGCTGGGGGACAGGGGATGAAAAACTGTTTTTT.

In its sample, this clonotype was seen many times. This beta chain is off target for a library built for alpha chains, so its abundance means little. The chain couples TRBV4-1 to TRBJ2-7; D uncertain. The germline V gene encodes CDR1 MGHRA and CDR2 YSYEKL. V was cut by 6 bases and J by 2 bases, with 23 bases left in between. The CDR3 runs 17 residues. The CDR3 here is CASSLAAGADVPYEQYF. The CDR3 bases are TGCGCCAGCAGTCTGGCCGCCGGTGCGGACGTCCCCTACGAGCAGTACTTC.

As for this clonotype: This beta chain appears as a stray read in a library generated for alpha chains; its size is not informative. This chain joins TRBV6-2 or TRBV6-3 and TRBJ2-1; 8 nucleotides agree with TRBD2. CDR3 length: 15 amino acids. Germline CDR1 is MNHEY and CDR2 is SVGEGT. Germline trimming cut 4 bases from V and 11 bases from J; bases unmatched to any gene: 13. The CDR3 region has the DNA TGTGCCAGCAGTTTCGTGCCTAGCGGGCCCATTAAGCAGTTCTTC. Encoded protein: CASSFVPSGPIKQFF.

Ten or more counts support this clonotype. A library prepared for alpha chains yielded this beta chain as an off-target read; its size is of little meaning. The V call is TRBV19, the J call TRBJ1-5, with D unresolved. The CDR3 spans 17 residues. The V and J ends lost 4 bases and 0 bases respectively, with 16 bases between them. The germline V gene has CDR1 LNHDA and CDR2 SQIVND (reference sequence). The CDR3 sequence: CASSTIQSSISNQPQHF. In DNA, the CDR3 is TGTGCCAGTAGTACTATACAGAGCTCCATTAGCAATCAGCCCCAGCATTTT.

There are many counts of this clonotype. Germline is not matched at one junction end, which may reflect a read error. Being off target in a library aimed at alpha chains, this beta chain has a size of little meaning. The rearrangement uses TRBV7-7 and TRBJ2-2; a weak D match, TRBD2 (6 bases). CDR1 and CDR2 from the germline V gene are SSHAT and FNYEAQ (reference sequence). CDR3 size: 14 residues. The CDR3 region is CASSSGLRSGELFF. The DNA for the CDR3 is TGTGCTAGCAGCTCGGGACTTAGGTCCGGGGAGCTGTTTTTT.

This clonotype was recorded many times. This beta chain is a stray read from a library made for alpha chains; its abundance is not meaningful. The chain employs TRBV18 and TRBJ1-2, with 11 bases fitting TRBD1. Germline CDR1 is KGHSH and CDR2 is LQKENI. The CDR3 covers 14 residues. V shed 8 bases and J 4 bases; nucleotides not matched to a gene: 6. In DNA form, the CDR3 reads TGTGCCAGCCAACGGGACAGGGGGTCCTATGGCTACACCTTC. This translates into CASQRDRGSYGYTF.

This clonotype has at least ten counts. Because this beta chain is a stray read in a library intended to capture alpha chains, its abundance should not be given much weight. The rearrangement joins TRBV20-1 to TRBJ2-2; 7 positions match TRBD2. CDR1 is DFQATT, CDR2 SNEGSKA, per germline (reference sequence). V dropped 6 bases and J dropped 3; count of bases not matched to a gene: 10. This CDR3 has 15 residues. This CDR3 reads CSAPRWEGDTGELFF. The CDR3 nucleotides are TGCAGTGCACCGAGGTGGGAGGGCGACACCGGGGAGCTGTTTTTT.

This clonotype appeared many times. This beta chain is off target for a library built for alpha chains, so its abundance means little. The CDR3 DNA sequence: TGCGCCAGCAGCGAGGTAGTCGGCACCGGGGAGCTGTTTTTT. It is translated as CASSEVVGTGELFF. The genes are TRBV5-1 and TRBJ2-2; D unclear. With 4 bases removed from V and 4 bases from J, the gap between germline ends came to 11 bases. Germline values: CDR1 SGHRS, CDR2 YFSETQ. The CDR3 spans 14 residues.

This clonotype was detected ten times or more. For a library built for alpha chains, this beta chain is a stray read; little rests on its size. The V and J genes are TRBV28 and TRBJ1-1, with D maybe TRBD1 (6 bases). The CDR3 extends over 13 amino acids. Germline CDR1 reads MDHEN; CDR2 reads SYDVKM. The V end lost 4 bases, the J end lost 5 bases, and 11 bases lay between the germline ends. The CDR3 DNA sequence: TGTGCCAGCAGTTCACAGGGAAGAACTGAAGCTTTCTTT. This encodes CASSSQGRTEAFF. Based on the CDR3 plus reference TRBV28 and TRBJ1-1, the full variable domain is DVKVTQSSRYLVKRTGEKVFLECVQDMDHENMFWYRQDPGLGLRLIYFSYDVKMKEKGDIPEGYSVSREKKERFSLILESASTNQTSMYLCASSSQGRTEAFFGQGTRLTVV.